What follows are 9 T cell receptor beta chains derived from one specimen sequenced in a study of CD8+ T cells in alopecia areata. Following RNA extraction, reverse transcription yielded cDNA that acted as the sequencing template. Clones were read by immunoSEQ multiplex PCR, and TCRdb kept only the in-frame ones, dropping some. Observed in the sample are approximately 300,000 clones, none of them singletons. Sorting used CD4, CD8alpha, NKG2D, NKG2ACE and other markers on pooled cutaneous lymph node cells. The sequenced material came from CD4+ T cells sorted from a lymph node. These TCRs come from a C3H/HeJ mouse with alopecia areata. The MHC haplotype of the strain is H2-k.

This clone was observed a handful of times. Gene names and germline match the mouse. The read ends 4 residues before the CDR3 terminus; that terminus is restored from the germline J gene. The genes are TRBV5 and TRBJ2-3, with 14 bases aligning to TRBD2. The V segment lost 4 bases and the J segment 1 base; nucleotides outside the gene matches: 4. CDR1 and CDR2 (germline): LGHNA, YNLKQL (reference sequence). The CDR3 length is 17 residues. The CDR3: CASSLGTGGAGAETLYF. CDR3 DNA (partial): TGTGCCAGCAGCCTTGGGACTGGGGGGGCAGGTGCAGAA.

On this clone: The listed genes are named as in mouse. Read data end 4 residues before the CDR3 end; the end is taken from the germline J gene. The chain couples TRBV1 to TRBJ2-1; 8 nucleotides align to TRBD2. The germline CDR1 and CDR2 sequences are NSQYPW and LRSPGD (reference sequence). The trim removed 2 bases at V and 1 base at J, leaving 4 bases unmatched. This CDR3 is 16 amino acids long. CDR3 loop: CTCSALLGANYAEQFF. The CDR3 DNA, read in part, is TGCACCTGCAGTGCATTACTGGGGGCGAACTATGCT.

Notes on this clone: The gene names here belong to mouse. Read data end 4 residues before the CDR3 end; the end is taken from the germline J gene. The gene calls are TRBV1 and TRBJ2-3; possible D gene TRBD1, 6 bases. V was pared by 5 bases and J by 0 bases, with 12 bases between. Germline V gene lookup returns CDR1 NSQYPW and CDR2 LRSPGD (reference sequence). The CDR3 consists of 15 residues. Here the CDR3 reads CTCSRDISSAETLYF. Partial CDR3 DNA: TGCACCTGCAGTCGGGACATATCTAGTGCAGAA.

About this clone itself: Gene names and germline refer to mouse. The sequence runs out 4 residues before the end of the CDR3; the remainder is reconstructed from the germline J gene. The genes are TRBV19 and TRBJ2-1; 7 bases match TRBD1. The junction had 9 bases not matched to a gene; V was cut back by 5 bases and J by 4 bases. The CDR3 extends over 15 amino acids. The germline gives CDR1 FNHDT, CDR2 SITEND (reference sequence). CDR3 residues: CASSSLSTGYAEQFF. CDR3 bases read: TGTGCCAGCAGCAGCCTCTCGACAGGGTATGCT.

Turning to this clone: The gene symbols are mouse symbols. The observed sequence ends 4 residues before the CDR3 terminus, with the missing tail filled in from the germline J gene. This chain connects TRBV17 to TRBJ2-1, with 8 bases that match TRBD1. Per the germline V gene, CDR1 is MNHDT and CDR2 is YYDKIL. CDR3 length: 13 amino acids. The V and J ends lost 7 bases and 3 bases, in that order; junction bases with no gene match: 2. The sequenced part of the CDR3 DNA is TGTGCTAGCACCGGACAGGGCTATGCT. The encoded protein is CASTGQGYA. The CDR3 in its entirety is CASTGQGYAEQFF.

This clone was counted a few times. Gene names are mouse gene names. The read halts 4 residues ahead of the CDR3 end, with the missing end drawn from the germline J gene. The chain recombines TRBV5 with TRBJ2-5; 7 bases fit TRBD2. Germline assignment: CDR1 LGHNA and CDR2 YNLKQL (reference sequence). The CDR3 covers 14 residues. CDR3 region: CASSQVGGSDTQYF. The covered CDR3 bases are TGTGCCAGCAGCCAAGTGGGGGGATCAGAC.

In the case of this clone: Mouse germline and gene names are used. The CDR3 DNA, read in part, is TGTGCCAGCAGCGACCGGGACTGGGGGCGCCAAGAC. It encodes CASSDRDWGRQD. The CDR3 in its entirety is CASSDRDWGRQDTQYF. The V gene is TRBV5, the J gene TRBJ2-5; TRBD2 matches at 11 bases. The read terminates 4 residues ahead of where the CDR3 ends, so the germline J gene completes it. J gave up 2 bases and V 5 bases, and 6 bases lay outside the gene matches. The CDR3 runs to 16 residues. Per germline, CDR1 LGHNA and CDR2 YNLKQL (reference sequence).

As to this clone: Germline and genes: mouse. The read terminates 4 residues ahead of where the CDR3 ends, so the germline J gene completes it. This specimen includes other DNA sequences encoding the same CDR3. The chain combines TRBV19 with TRBJ2-1, with 9 nucleotides matching TRBD1. Germline CDR1 is FNHDT and CDR2 is SITEND (reference sequence). CDR3 length equals 14 residues. With 2 bases clipped from V and 5 bases from J, the junction kept 2 bases outside the gene matches. CDR3 protein: CASSIRTGDAEQFF. The DNA read from the CDR3 is TGTGCCAGCAGTATCCGGACAGGGGATGCT. Full variable domain (outside the CDR3, taken from reference TRBV19 and TRBJ2-1): GGIITQTPKFLIGQEGQKLTLKCQQNFNHDTMYWYRQDSGKGLRLIYYSITENDLQKGDLSEGYDASREKKSSFSLTVTSAQKNEMAVFLCASSIRTGDAEQFFGPGTRLTVL.

With respect to this clone: Any gene name here is a mouse gene name. This same CDR3 is encoded by further DNA sequences in the sample. The CDR3 is CASRDRGYEQYF. Partial CDR3 DNA: TGTGCCAGCAGGGACAGGGGCTAT. The V and J genes are TRBV13-3 and TRBJ2-7; TRBD1 aligns across 9 bases. With the read ending 4 residues before the CDR3 end, the germline J gene is used to fill in that end. The CDR3 length is 12 residues. Trimming at V came to 5 bases and at J to 3 bases, leaving 0 bases not matched to a gene. Germline CDR1 NNHDY, CDR2 SYVADS.